The entry below describes one T cell receptor beta chain. These data are taken from a study of blood T cells in healthy people across ages. A second about 6 to 12 cycle PCR used barcoded and J-beta primers. TCRdb analysed the 5' RACE reads with MiXCR anew, one entry per CDR3 protein. The sample carries more than 650,000 distinct CDR3 sequences, 22% recorded once. Each donor's blood draw was 8.5 to 10 milliliters of peripheral blood. CDR1 is SGHAT and CDR2 is FQNNGV in the germline V gene. Trimming took 3 bases from V and 2 from J, leaving 6 bases between them. This CDR3 has 13 residues. The sequence was obtained from a man between 65 and 85 years old in good health. V and J are TRBV11-2 and TRBJ2-3; the D is unclear. Sequenced: blood. This CDR3 is CASSLIYTDTQYF. CDR3 DNA: TGTGCCAGCAGCTTGATCTACACAGATACGCAGTATTTT.